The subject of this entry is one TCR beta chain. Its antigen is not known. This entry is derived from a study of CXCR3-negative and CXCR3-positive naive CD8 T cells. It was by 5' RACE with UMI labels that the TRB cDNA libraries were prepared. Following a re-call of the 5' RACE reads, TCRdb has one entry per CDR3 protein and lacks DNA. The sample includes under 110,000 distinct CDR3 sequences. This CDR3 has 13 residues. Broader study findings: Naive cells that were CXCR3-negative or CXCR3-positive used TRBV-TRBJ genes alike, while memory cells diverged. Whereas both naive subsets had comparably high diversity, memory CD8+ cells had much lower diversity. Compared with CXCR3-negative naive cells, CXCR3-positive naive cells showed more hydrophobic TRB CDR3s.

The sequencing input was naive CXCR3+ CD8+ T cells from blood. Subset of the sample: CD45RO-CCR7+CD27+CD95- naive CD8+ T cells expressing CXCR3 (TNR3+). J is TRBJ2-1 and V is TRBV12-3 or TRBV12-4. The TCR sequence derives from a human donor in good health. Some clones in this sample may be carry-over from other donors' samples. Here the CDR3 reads CASSRKLYNEQFF.